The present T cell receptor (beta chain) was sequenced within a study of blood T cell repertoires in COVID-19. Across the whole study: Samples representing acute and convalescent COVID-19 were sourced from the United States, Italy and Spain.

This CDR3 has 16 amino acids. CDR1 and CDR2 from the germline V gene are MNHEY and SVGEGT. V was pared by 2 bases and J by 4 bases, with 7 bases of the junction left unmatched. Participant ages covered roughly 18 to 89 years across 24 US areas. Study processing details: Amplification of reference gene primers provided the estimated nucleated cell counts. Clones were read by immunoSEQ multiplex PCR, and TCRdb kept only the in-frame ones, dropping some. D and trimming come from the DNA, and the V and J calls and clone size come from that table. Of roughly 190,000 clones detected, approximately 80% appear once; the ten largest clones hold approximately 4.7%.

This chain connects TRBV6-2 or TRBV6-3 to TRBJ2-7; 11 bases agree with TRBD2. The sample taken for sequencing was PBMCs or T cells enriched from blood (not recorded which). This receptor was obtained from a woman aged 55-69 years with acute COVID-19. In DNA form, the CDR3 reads TGTGCCAGCAGTTACCTGGCTAGCGGGAGGAAATACGAGCAGTACTTC. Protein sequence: CASSYLASGRKYEQYF.